The 30 T cell receptor beta chains given below trace back to one sample, sequenced in a study of CD8+ T cells in alopecia areata. Reverse transcription of extracted RNA yielded cDNA, which provided the sequencing template. The assay was immunoSEQ multiplex PCR, and TCRdb's table has in-frame clones only and misses some. The sample lists approximately 200,000 clones, 40% to 55% occurring once. This sample's treatment: oral pan-JAK inhibitor, 5-10 mg twice daily. This specimen consisted of CD4+ T cells sorted from blood, obtained at approximately week 36, from a patient treated with tofacitinib. Receptors were obtained from a human donor with alopecia areata.

This clone was seen a handful of times. The chain links TRBV7-3 to TRBJ1-4; possibly TRBD1 for D (5 bases). The CDR3 is 15 amino acids. Trimming took off 0 bases at V and 6 bases at J, with 11 bases between the two ends. Germline V CDR1 and CDR2: SGHTA, FQGTGA. CDR3 sequence reads: CASSLTGRADEKLFF. The CDR3 region has the DNA TGTGCCAGCAGCTTAACGGGCAGGGCGGATGAAAAACTGTTTTTT.

The rearrangement joins TRBV5-1 to TRBJ2-1; TRBD2 matches at 11 bases. This CDR3 region has 16 residues. V was pared by 1 base and J by 7 bases, with 7 bases of the junction left unmatched. CDR1 is SGHRS, CDR2 YFSETQ, per germline. The CDR3 DNA reads as TGCGCCAGCAGCTTGTATAGCGGGGGGGCCATTAATGAGCAGTTCTTC. This sequence encodes CASSLYSGGAINEQFF.

This clone showed up just once. V usage is TRBV4-3 and J usage is TRBJ2-1, with D uncertain. The CDR3 has 15 amino acids. V gave up 1 base and J gave up 0 bases, with 7 bases separating them. Germline loops: CDR1 LGHNA, CDR2 YSLEER. CDR3 residues: CASSQGWGSYNEQFF. The CDR3 nucleotides are TGCGCCAGCAGCCAAGGGTGGGGCTCCTACAATGAGCAGTTCTTC.

This clone was seen a few times. The V and J genes are TRBV30 and TRBJ1-3; D possibly corresponds to TRBD1 (6 bases). With 4 bases removed from V and 3 bases from J, the gap between germline ends came to 19 bases. Germline lookup yields CDR1 GTSNPN and CDR2 SVGIG (reference sequence). The CDR3 sequence is 16 residues long. CDR3 residues: CAWIYVQGSGGNTIYF. CDR3 DNA: TGTGCCTGGATTTACGTTCAGGGGTCGGGTGGAAACACCATATATTTT.

The J gene is TRBJ2-3, the V gene TRBV25-1, with a possible D match to TRBD1 (5 bases). From germline, CDR1 is MGHDK and CDR2 SYGVNS. CDR3 length: 16 residues. V dropped 1 base and J dropped 0 bases, with 11 bases sitting between them. CDR3 sequence: CASSEWAQGSTDTQYF. The CDR3 bases are TGTGCCAGCAGTGAATGGGCCCAGGGAAGCACAGATACGCAGTATTTT.

The chain uses TRBV30 and TRBJ2-6, with D unclear. The length of the CDR3 is 15 residues. Per germline, CDR1 GTSNPN and CDR2 SVGIG (reference sequence). The germline V and J ends were trimmed by 6 bases and 0 bases, with 12 bases remaining between them. The CDR3 loop reads CACVPLGSGANVLTF. CDR3 DNA sequence: TGTGCCTGCGTTCCCCTCGGCTCTGGGGCCAACGTCCTGACTTTC.

V and J are TRBV5-1 and TRBJ2-7, with D perhaps matching TRBD1 (5 bases). The CDR3 consists of 13 residues. V was cut by 6 bases and J by 3 bases, with 13 bases left in between. CDR1 SGHRS and CDR2 YFSETQ come from the germline V gene. The CDR3 here is CASNHDGHYEQYF. The CDR3 DNA sequence: TGCGCCAGCAATCATGACGGACACTACGAGCAGTACTTC. The variable domain in full, with the rest retrieved from reference TRBV5-1 and TRBJ2-7, is KAGVTQTPRYLIKTRGQQVTLSCSPISGHRSVSWYQQTPGQGLQFLFEYFSETQRNKGNFPGRFSGRQFSNSRSEMNVSTLELGDSALYLCASNHDGHYEQYFGPGTRLTVT.

The sample holds a few counts of this clone. The chain recombines TRBV27 with TRBJ2-7, with D unresolved. Germline V gene sequence: CDR1 MNHEY, CDR2 SMNVEV (reference sequence). The CDR3 runs 14 residues. Trimming shortened V by 4 bases and J by 3 bases, and 13 bases separated the two germline ends. This chain's CDR3 is CASSSPPNSYEQYF. CDR3 DNA: TGTGCCAGCAGTTCACCGCCCAACAGCTACGAGCAGTACTTC.

The chain links TRBV30 to TRBJ2-5; the D gene is possibly TRBD2 (6 bases). Germline loops: CDR1 GTSNPN, CDR2 SVGIG (reference sequence). The length of the CDR3 is 15 residues. The V end was cut by 2 bases, the J end by 2 bases, with 15 bases between. The CDR3 nucleotides are TGTGCCTGGAGTTTTGGCACCCGGGGGCAAGAGACCCAGTACTTC. Translation gives CAWSFGTRGQETQYF.

V usage is TRBV30 and J usage is TRBJ2-3, with D possibly being TRBD1 (5 bases). CDR1 is GTSNPN and CDR2 is SVGIG in the germline V gene (reference sequence). This CDR3 contains 17 residues. Trimming took 0 bases from V and 2 from J, leaving 18 bases between them. CDR3 coding DNA: TGTGCCTGGAGTGTAAGCAGGGTCCCCGTAATCACAGATACGCAGTATTTT. As protein: CAWSVSRVPVITDTQYF.

The chain has TRBV29-1 and TRBJ2-7, with 7 bases lining up with TRBD1. With V trimmed by 4 bases and J by 7 bases, 13 bases remained unmatched. The CDR3 has 14 amino acids. Germline CDR1 SQVTM, CDR2 ANQGSEA. CDR3 amino acids: CSVARDSNTGEQYF. CDR3 in DNA: TGCAGCGTTGCCCGGGACAGTAACACGGGGGAGCAGTACTTC.

The chain has TRBV30 and TRBJ1-4; 11 bases are a match to TRBD1. V gave up 0 bases and J gave up 8 bases; unmatched junction bases: 5. The germline V gene has CDR1 GTSNPN and CDR2 SVGIG (reference sequence). The CDR3 contains 15 residues. CDR3 in DNA: TGTGCCTGGAGTGTCGGACAGGGGGCGAGGGAAAAACTGTTTTTT. Translating it yields CAWSVGQGAREKLFF.

The V and J genes are TRBV5-1 and TRBJ1-2; D gene uncertain. Trimming shortened V by 0 bases and J by 8 bases, and 14 bases separated the two germline ends. The CDR3 is made up of 14 amino acids. Germline V gene data show CDR1 as SGHRS and CDR2 as YFSETQ. CDR3 in DNA: TGCGCCAGCAGCTTGGCGTCGGCAGAACGAGGCTACACCTTC. Translation: CASSLASAERGYTF.

The chain has TRBV7-2 and TRBJ2-5; 11 nucleotides agree with TRBD1. V shed 6 bases and J 5 bases; nucleotides not matched to a gene: 5. The germline V gene has CDR1 SGHTA and CDR2 FQGNSA. The CDR3 is 14 amino acids. CDR3 nucleotide sequence: TGTGCCAGCAGTTTGGACAGGGGGCAGGAGACCCAGTACTTC. As protein: CASSLDRGQETQYF.

This clone was counted between two and nine times. The chain has TRBV4-3 and TRBJ2-5; the D call may be TRBD1 or TRBD2 (5 bases each). The germline V gene encodes CDR1 LGHNA and CDR2 YSLEER. The CDR3 runs to 16 residues. With 1 base removed from V and 5 bases from J, the gap between germline ends came to 17 bases. This CDR3 is CASSQGAGTRGETQYF. DNA for the CDR3: TGCGCCAGCAGCCAAGGGGCCGGGACGAGGGGTGAGACCCAGTACTTC.

The J gene is TRBJ1-1, the V gene TRBV5-1; D gene ambiguous. Germline lookup yields CDR1 SGHRS and CDR2 YFSETQ. Between the trimmed V and J ends, which lost 2 bases and 1 base, there was a span of 6 bases. The CDR3 has 13 amino acids. CDR3 DNA: TGCGCCAGCAGCTTCCAAGGGAACACTGAAGCTTTCTTT. This gives the protein CASSFQGNTEAFF.

This clone was counted a few times. The CDR3 bases are TGTGCCAGCAGCCCCCGACTAGCGGGAGGGCCCTACGAGCAGTACTTC. Amino acid sequence: CASSPRLAGGPYEQYF. The chain employs TRBV7-2 and TRBJ2-7; 14 bases align to TRBD2. With 5 bases clipped from V and 2 bases from J, the junction kept 5 bases outside the gene matches. From germline, CDR1 is SGHTA and CDR2 FQGNSA. This CDR3 has 16 amino acids. Supplemented by reference TRBV7-2 and TRBJ2-7, the full variable domain reads GAGVSQSPSNKVTEKGKDVELRCDPISGHTALYWYRQSLGQGLEFLIYFQGNSAPDKSGLPSDRFSAERTGGSVSTLTIQRTQQEDSAVYLCASSPRLAGGPYEQYFGPGTRLTVT.

The genes are TRBV7-2 and TRBJ2-3, with D uncertain. Germline V CDR1 and CDR2: SGHTA, FQGNSA. Trimming left V 4 bases short and J 3 bases short, with 8 bases between. This CDR3 comprises 13 residues. CDR3 amino acids: CASSSRPTDTQYF. The DNA for the CDR3 is TGTGCCAGCAGCTCCCGCCCTACAGATACGCAGTATTTT.

There are a few counts of this clone. CDR3 nucleotides: TGTGCCAGCAGTGAGACAGGCCACTCCAACAGGCAGTACTTC. It translates to CASSETGHSNRQYF. The chain is built from TRBV2 and TRBJ2-7, with a weak D call TRBD1 (6 bases). Trimming took 3 bases from V and 9 from J, leaving 18 bases between them. Germline V lookup: CDR1 SNHLY, CDR2 FYNNEI. This CDR3 is built from 14 residues.

In this sample, this clone turned up a few times. The chain links TRBV5-4 to TRBJ2-5, with D maybe TRBD1 (8 bases). Trimming cost V 4 bases and J 5 bases, with 18 bases left between them. The CDR3 extends over 15 amino acids. Germline values: CDR1 SGHNT, CDR2 YYREEE (reference sequence). The CDR3 coding sequence is TGTGCCAGCAGCCCTCTACAGGGGGGAGGGGAGACCCAGTACTTC. This encodes CASSPLQGGGETQYF. The entire variable domain, with the rest obtained from reference TRBV5-4 and TRBJ2-5, is as follows: ETGVTQSPTHLIKTRGQQVTLRCSSQSGHNTVSWYQQALGQGPQFIFQYYREEENGRGNFPPRFSGLQFPNYSSELNVNALELDDSALYLCASSPLQGGGETQYFGPGTRLLVL.

The chain has TRBV29-1 and TRBJ2-6, with D maybe TRBD2 (7 bases). Per the germline V gene, CDR1 is SQVTM and CDR2 is ANQGSEA. The CDR3 runs to 15 residues. Trimming pared 4 bases from V and 4 bases from J, leaving 14 bases between. CDR3 sequence: CSVVFGGLGANVLTF. Written as DNA, the CDR3 is TGCAGCGTTGTATTCGGGGGGCTCGGGGCCAACGTCCTGACTTTC.

The rearrangement links TRBV7-8 to TRBJ2-5; the match to TRBD1 covers 7 bases. Germline V lookup: CDR1 SGHVS, CDR2 FQNEAQ. The junction had 4 bases not matched to a gene; V was cut back by 3 bases and J by 6 bases. The CDR3 covers 13 residues. The CDR3 DNA follows: TGTGCCAGCAGCTTTTCGAGGGGGCAGACCCAGTACTTC. Its protein is CASSFSRGQTQYF.

Of note for this clone: The sample carries other DNA sequences with the same CDR3. V is TRBV30 and J is TRBJ1-2; D not resolved. CDR3 length: 12 amino acids. Per the germline V gene, CDR1 is GTSNPN and CDR2 is SVGIG (reference sequence). V lost 0 bases and J 5 bases, leaving 7 bases between the germline ends. CDR3: CAWSVGLYGYTF. In DNA form, the CDR3 reads TGTGCCTGGAGTGTTGGTTTATATGGCTACACCTTC.

V and J are TRBV5-6 and TRBJ2-3; D gene ambiguous. The V end lost 2 bases, the J end lost 0 bases, and 10 bases lay between the germline ends. CDR1 is SGHDT, CDR2 YYEEEE, per germline. The CDR3 covers 15 residues. CDR3 in DNA: TGTGCCAGCAGCTTTTCCACGACTAGCACAGATACGCAGTATTTT. This sequence encodes CASSFSTTSTDTQYF.

In its sample, this clone was seen a few times. A much larger clone is a single base away; this may be a read error. Other DNA sequences in this sample translate to the same CDR3. This chain links TRBV7-9 with TRBJ2-1; TRBD1 matches at 8 bases. J was trimmed by 4 bases and V by 1 base; bases with no gene match: 3. The CDR3 has 15 amino acids. Germline-derived CDR1 and CDR2 are SEHNR and FQNEAQ (reference sequence). For the CDR3, the DNA is TGTGCCAGCAGCTTAGGGACAGGGAGGTACAATGAGCAGTTCTTC. Amino acid sequence: CASSLGTGRYNEQFF.

The chain has TRBV9 and TRBJ2-1; D ambiguous. Germline CDR1 is SGDLS and CDR2 is YYNGEE. This CDR3 spans 17 amino acids. Between the trimmed V and J ends, which lost 0 bases and 0 bases, there was a span of 13 bases. The CDR3 sequence: CASSVDGILVSYNEQFF. The CDR3 DNA follows: TGTGCCAGCAGCGTAGATGGGATCTTAGTCTCCTACAATGAGCAGTTCTTC.

The chain has TRBV6-1 and TRBJ2-1; 7 nucleotides agree with TRBD1. The CDR3 runs 14 residues. Germline trimming cut 7 bases from V and 3 bases from J; bases unmatched to any gene: 6. Germline V lookup: CDR1 MNHNS, CDR2 SASEGT. CDR3 residues: CASKLDRDYNEQFF. As DNA, the CDR3 is TGTGCCAGCAAACTAGACAGGGACTACAATGAGCAGTTCTTC.

The V gene is TRBV29-1, the J gene TRBJ2-1; TRBD2 might be the D (5 bases). This CDR3 is built from 14 residues. Trimming shortened V by 4 bases and J by 6 bases, and 16 bases separated the two germline ends. Germline V gene lookup returns CDR1 SQVTM and CDR2 ANQGSEA. The DNA for the CDR3 is TGCAGCGTTGGCCGTTTGTTGGCGGGCAATGAGCAGTTCTTC. Protein sequence: CSVGRLLAGNEQFF.

V gene TRBV29-1 combines with J gene TRBJ2-6; tentatively, D is TRBD2 (5 bases). CDR1 and CDR2 from the germline V gene are SQVTM and ANQGSEA. Trimming pared 1 base from V and 2 bases from J, leaving 9 bases between. CDR3 size: 15 residues. The CDR3 DNA follows: TGCAGCGTTGAAGGGGTGGGAGCTGGGGCCAACGTCCTGACTTTC. Its protein product is CSVEGVGAGANVLTF. The complete variable domain, with remaining parts taken from reference TRBV29-1 and TRBJ2-6, reads SAVISQKPSRDICQRGTSLTIQCQVDSQVTMMFWYRQQPGQSLTLIATANQGSEATYESGFVIDKFPISRPNLTFSTLTVSNMSPEDSSIYLCSVEGVGAGANVLTFGAGSRLTVL.

J is TRBJ2-3 and V is TRBV5-4, with D maybe TRBD1 (5 bases). The CDR3 extends over 14 amino acids. Per germline, CDR1 SGHNT and CDR2 YYREEE (reference sequence). V was clipped by 3 bases and J by 4 bases, with 12 bases between them. The CDR3 coding sequence is TGTGCCAGCAGCTCGAACAGGATTTCAGATACGCAGTATTTT. Translation: CASSSNRISDTQYF.